This T cell receptor beta chain derives from a study of cytomegalovirus exposure and HLA in healthy donors. Overall study context: Membership in the Caucasian-associated ancestry cluster was found for 65% to 85% of 300 to 500 genotyped donors.

The CDR3 has 14 amino acids. From germline, CDR1 is MGHDK and CDR2 SYGVNS. General study findings and limits: Later findings reportedly placed an Asian-associated ancestry cluster below the approximately 670-donor mean for N-insertions. Among CMV-associated TCR beta chains, most appeared HLA-restricted in a later analysis. TCR beta V- and J-gene trimming, according to a later analysis, was linked to a missense DCLRE1C variant.

PCR involved 60 Vbeta and 13 Jbeta primers. Sequencing used immunoSEQ multiplex PCR; TCRdb keeps in-frame clones, though not all of them. The sample records under 200,000 clones, 75% to 90% being singletons. Regarding this clone: The antigen is undetermined. Germline is not matched at one junction end, which may reflect a read error.

The material sequenced was PBMCs. The genes are TRBV25-1 and TRBJ2-1; the D gene is possibly TRBD2 (5 bases). This receptor was taken from a human donor in good health. In DNA form, the CDR3 reads TGTGCCAGCAGTGAAGACGCCGGGGTTAGGGAGCAGCTCTTC. The encoded protein is CASSEDAGVREQLF.